This is a list of T cell receptor beta chains from one sample in a study of blood T cell repertoires in COVID-19. Some clones are missing from TCRdb's copy, which holds only in-frame ones; the method was immunoSEQ multiplex PCR. The sample consists of under 250,000 clones, just under 85% of them appearing once. Sequenced: peripheral blood. These receptors were collected from a man over 45 with acute or convalescent COVID-19. CDR3s include the opening cysteine and the closing phenylalanine or tryptophan. The order of the fields is clone size, D gene, J gene, V gene, CDR3 DNA, CDR3 protein. A D gene is named only where the DNA matches it firmly. Size values are once, few and many counts, or a class for expanded clones, and some rows have none.

>NA|NA|TRBJ1-1|TRBV4-1
TGCGCCAGCAGCCAAGGATGGGCCTTAGCTTTCTTT
CASSQGWALAFF
>once|NA|TRBJ2-7|TRBV6-5
TGTGCCAGCAGCTCCACAGAGGCGGGGAGCTACGAGCAGTACTTC
CASSSTEAGSYEQYF
>NA|NA|TRBJ1-4|TRBV5-6
TGTGCCAGCAGCTTGGATGGTAGCGAAAAACTGTTTTTT
CASSLDGSEKLFF
>few|NA|TRBJ1-1|TRBV19
TGTGCCAGCTCAACCTCAGGCAAAGGCAGCCGAGACACTGAAGCTTTCTTT
CASSTSGKGSRDTEAFF
>few|NA|TRBJ2-7|TRBV5-6
TGTGCCAGCAGCTTGGGCCTTACTGAGCCCTACGAGCAGTACTTC
CASSLGLTEPYEQYF
>NA|TRBD2|TRBJ2-1|TRBV19
TGTGCCAGTAGTAGCTTAGCGGGAGACGAGCAGTTCTTC
CASSSLAGDEQFF
>NA|NA|TRBJ2-1|TRBV19
TGTGCCAGTAGTATAGAGAGCGGGACAGGACCACACAATGAGCAGTTCTTC
CASSIESGTGPHNEQFF
>NA|NA|TRBJ1-1|TRBV10-3
TGTGCCATCAGTGATCTGTTTGAAGCTTTCTTT
CAISDLFEAFF
>NA|TRBD2|TRBJ2-7|TRBV30
TGTGCCTGGGCCCCTAAAGCGGGGGGGCGGCAAGAGCAGTACTTC
CAWAPKAGGRQEQYF
>few|TRBD1|TRBJ2-2|TRBV6-5
TGTGCCAGCAACGACAGGGGGGTGAACACCGGGGAGCTGTTTTTT
CASNDRGVNTGELFF
>NA|NA|TRBJ1-1|TRBV10-3
TGTGCCATCAGTGAGTCGGCAGGAAACACTGAAGCTTTCTTT
CAISESAGNTEAFF
>NA|NA|TRBJ1-5|TRBV3-1/TRBV3-2
TGTGCCAGCAGCCAAGGCCCAGGGGTGATGGGCAATCAGCCCCAGCATTTT
CASSQGPGVMGNQPQHF
>NA|TRBD2|TRBJ2-1|TRBV2
TGTGCCAGCAGTGCCGGGACTAGCTCCTACAATGAGCAGTTCTTC
CASSAGTSSYNEQFF
>NA|TRBD1|TRBJ1-1|TRBV6-5
TGTGCCAGCAGCGCGACAGGGATCGTGAGCACTGAAGCTTTCTTT
CASSATGIVSTEAFF
>NA|TRBD1|TRBJ1-1|TRBV5-1
TGCGCCAGCAGCTTCAACAGGGGAGGTAACCCTGAAGCTTTCTTT
CASSFNRGGNPEAFF
>NA|TRBD2|TRBJ2-7|TRBV10-1
TGCGCCAGCAGTCCGGGGGGTGAATACGAGCAGTACTTC
CASSPGGEYEQYF
>few|NA|TRBJ2-3|TRBV10-1
TGCGCCAGCAGTGGCCTCCGGGACACAGATACGCAGTATTTT
CASSGLRDTDTQYF
>NA|TRBD1|TRBJ1-6|TRBV6-1
TGTGCCAGCAGTGAAGGGACAGGGGGCAATTCACCCCTCCACTTT
CASSEGTGGNSPLHF
>NA|NA|TRBJ1-6|TRBV5-4
TGTGCCAGCAGCTGGTCGGGGGTCCCTCCTTCACCCCTCCACTTT
CASSWSGVPPSPLHF
>NA|TRBD2|TRBJ2-2|TRBV7-3
TGTGCCAGCAGCTTGGCAGGACTAGGGAGCGGGGAGCTGTTTTTT
CASSLAGLGSGELFF
>NA|NA|TRBJ2-1|TRBV28
TGTGCCAGCAACTTAGGGGGGGGCTCCATGAATGAGCAGTTCTTC
CASNLGGGSMNEQFF
>NA|NA|TRBJ1-1|TRBV5-1
TGCGCCAGCCTGAGACACCCCGAGGGCACTGAAGCTTTCTTT
CASLRHPEGTEAFF
>NA|NA|TRBJ1-5|TRBV19
TGTGCCAGTAGTATAAATGGTGCAGGTGGTCAGCCCCAGCATTTT
CASSINGAGGQPQHF
>NA|TRBD1|TRBJ1-2|TRBV19
TGTGCCAGTTCCTCTTCGCCCGGACAGGGTCCCCCCGGTGGTGGCTACACCTTC
CASSSSPGQGPPGGGYTF
>NA|TRBD1|TRBJ2-7|TRBV6-5
TGTGCCAGCAGTTTTGAAGCAGGGGGCAATTACGAGCAGTACTTC
CASSFEAGGNYEQYF
>NA|NA|TRBJ2-7|TRBV5-6
TGTGCCAGCAGCAGAACAGGGCCAAGGGAGCAGTACTTC
CASSRTGPREQYF
>NA|NA|TRBJ2-7|TRBV2
TGTGCCAGCAAAACTACGGGCTACGAGCAGTACTTC
CASKTTGYEQYF
>NA|TRBD2|TRBJ2-1|TRBV3-1/TRBV3-2
TGTGCCAGCAGTCCCCTAGCGGGGGTCTCCTACAATGAGCAGTTCTTC
CASSPLAGVSYNEQFF
>NA|TRBD1|TRBJ1-6|TRBV7-3
TGTGCCAGCAGCTCACAGGGGGATTCACCCCTCCACTTT
CASSSQGDSPLHF
>once|NA|TRBJ2-7|TRBV5-4
TGTGCCAGCAGCCCCCGGACAAACCCCTACGAGCAGTACTTC
CASSPRTNPYEQYF
>once|TRBD1|TRBJ1-1|TRBV6-5
TGTGCCAGCAGATTGATACAGGGGGCTGAAGCTTTCTTT
CASRLIQGAEAFF
>NA|TRBD2|TRBJ2-5|TRBV12-3/TRBV12-4
TGTGCCAGCCAGCGGGAGTCGAAGGAGACCCAGTACTTC
CASQRESKETQYF
>NA|NA|TRBJ2-1|TRBV13
TGTGCCAGCGCCGGCAATGAGCAGTTCTTC
CASAGNEQFF
>NA|TRBD1|TRBJ2-3|TRBV11-1
TGTGCCAGCAGCACCGGGACAGGGGCAGATACGCAGTATTTT
CASSTGTGADTQYF
>NA|NA|TRBJ1-6|TRBV6-6
TGTGCCAGCAACGACAGGACCCCGGGAAATTCACCCCTCCACTTT
CASNDRTPGNSPLHF
>NA|TRBD1|TRBJ2-1|TRBV27
TGTGCCAGCAGGAAGCTTCGGGACAGCTCCTACAATGAGCAGTTCTTC
CASRKLRDSSYNEQFF
>NA|NA|TRBJ2-2|TRBV19
TGTGCCAGTAGAGCCTTCGTGTCCGGGGAGCTGTTTTTT
CASRAFVSGELFF
>few|TRBD1|TRBJ2-5|TRBV5-1
TGCGCCAGCAGCACCGGGACAGGGGAGTTCTCAGAGACCCAGTACTTC
CASSTGTGEFSETQYF
>NA|TRBD2|TRBJ2-1|TRBV28
TGTGCCAGCAGCCGGACTAGCGGGAGCGTAGCGAATGAGCAGTTCTTC
CASSRTSGSVANEQFF
>many|NA|TRBJ2-7|TRBV7-9
TGTGCCAGCAGCTCCAGCTCCTACGAGCAGTACTTC
CASSSSSYEQYF